The 7 T cell receptor beta chains below were found in one sample sequenced in a study of cytotoxic CD8 clonotypes in ibrutinib-treated CLL. This table comes from immunoSEQ multiplex PCR, and its TCRdb copy is limited to in-frame clones, with some not included. Of fewer than 150,000 clones in the sample, approximately 81% were seen once. Specimen: PBMCs, collected after 24 months of ibrutinib treatment. These receptors were taken from a human donor with chronic lymphocytic leukemia.

V gene TRBV10-3 combines with J gene TRBJ2-3; TRBD1 aligns across 8 bases. Trimming removed 2 bases from V and 1 base from J; junction bases left unmatched: 8. The CDR3 runs to 17 residues. Germline CDR1 is ENHRY and CDR2 is SYGVKD. The CDR3 reads CAISEGQGRKGTDTQYF. For the CDR3, the DNA is TGTGCCATCAGTGAGGGACAGGGAAGGAAGGGCACAGATACGCAGTATTTT.

The chain is built from TRBV7-9 and TRBJ1-1; 11 nucleotides line up with TRBD1. The V gene end was trimmed by 1 base and the J gene end by 4 bases; junction bases not matched to a gene: 2. The CDR3 totals 15 residues. Germline CDR1 is SEHNR and CDR2 is FQNEAQ (reference sequence). For the CDR3, the DNA is TGTGCCAGCAGCTTAGGGGGGACAGGGGGCACTGAAGCTTTCTTT. It yields the protein CASSLGGTGGTEAFF.

This clone has only one observation. V usage is TRBV7-8 and J usage is TRBJ1-5, with D uncertain. The CDR3 has 16 residues. The V and J ends lost 5 bases and 0 bases respectively, with 14 bases between them. Germline CDR1 SGHVS, CDR2 FQNEAQ. This CDR3 is CASSPRLWVSNQPQHF. CDR3 bases: TGTGCCAGCAGCCCCCGGTTGTGGGTTAGCAATCAGCCCCAGCATTTT.

The chain combines TRBV5-4 with TRBJ1-1; a weak D match, TRBD1 (5 bases). The ends were cut back, 2 bases at V and 0 bases at J, with 14 bases in the middle. From germline, CDR1 is SGHNT and CDR2 YYREEE (reference sequence). The CDR3 sequence is 16 residues long. The CDR3 DNA reads TGTGCCAGCAGCTTTGGGGGGTCCGCCATGAACACTGAAGCTTTCTTT. This gives the protein CASSFGGSAMNTEAFF.

This clone was found once. The chain couples TRBV19 to TRBJ2-1; TRBD1 is a possible D gene (6 bases). Germline assignment: CDR1 LNHDA and CDR2 SQIVND (reference sequence). The CDR3 loop spans 16 amino acids. V was clipped by 2 bases and J by 2 bases, with 13 bases between them. In nucleotides, the CDR3 is TGTGCCAGTAGTATATCAGGGGTGGGGGCCTACAATGAGCAGTTCTTC. Amino acids: CASSISGVGAYNEQFF.

This clone was observed a few times. This chain connects TRBV6-4 to TRBJ1-5; 12 nucleotides align to TRBD1. CDR1 is MRHNA, CDR2 SNTAGT, per germline. J was trimmed by 2 bases and V by 7 bases; bases with no gene match: 12. CDR3 size: 18 residues. The CDR3 region is CASKEPGQGALCNQPQHF. The CDR3 DNA sequence: TGTGCCAGCAAAGAACCGGGACAGGGGGCCCTATGCAATCAGCCCCAGCATTTT.

The genes are TRBV5-1 and TRBJ2-7; 7 positions agree with TRBD1. The J segment lost 8 bases and the V segment lost 0 bases, leaving 8 bases of the junction unmatched. This CDR3 is 14 amino acids long. Germline CDR1 reads SGHRS; CDR2 reads YFSETQ. The CDR3 reads CASSLGYTGEQQYF. The CDR3 region has the DNA TGCGCCAGCAGCTTGGGCTATACAGGGGAACAGCAGTACTTC.